This TCR beta chain was recovered during a study of tumor and adjacent non-tumor tissue in lung cancer. The wider study: Histology: about a dozen adenocarcinoma, a couple of squamous cell carcinoma, 1 small cell lung cancer.

The CDR3 covers 14 residues. With 7 bases clipped from V and 16 bases from J, the junction kept 15 bases outside the gene matches. Points from the study as a whole: Tumor TCR diversity, when higher, was linked to shorter survival.

This sample's RNA came from whole unsorted tissue. More than 3 cm separated this lung sample from the edge of the tumor. The library came from three nested PCR rounds adapted from ARM-PCR protocols. TCRdb reprocessed the multiplex PCR reads via MiXCR and lists one record per CDR3 protein. The sample includes around 74,000 distinct CDR3 sequences, under 70% of them seen just once. To note about this clonotype: Its antigen is unknown.

V usage is TRBV12-3 or TRBV12-4 and J usage is TRBJ2-1, with 11 bases fitting TRBD2. The clonotype originates from a woman aged 45 to 65 with non-small cell lung cancer. Material: distant non-tumor lung tissue. For the CDR3, the DNA is TGTGCCAGCATAAACAGACTAGCGGGGACTGTCGCATTCTTC. Translated, it gives CASINRLAGTVAFF.